A single sample is the source of the 27 T cell receptor beta chains below, sequenced in a study of blood T cell repertoires in COVID-19. Using immunoSEQ multiplex PCR, the repertoire was profiled, and TCRdb retains in-frame clones only, with some absent. Here the sample spans fewer than 300,000 clones, roughly 90% being singletons. Sequencing was performed on peripheral blood. The source is a woman in her thirties with acute or convalescent COVID-19.

The J gene is TRBJ1-5, the V gene TRBV5-1; 10 nucleotides align to TRBD1. Germline V gives CDR1 SGHRS, CDR2 YFSETQ. With V trimmed by 4 bases and J by 6 bases, 4 bases remained unmatched. The CDR3 spans 14 residues. The CDR3 DNA sequence: TGCGCCAGCAGCCAGACAGGGGGCGGTCAGCCCCAGCATTTT. It encodes CASSQTGGGQPQHF.

This rearrangement joins TRBV14 to TRBJ1-1, with D possibly matching TRBD1 (5 bases). Trimming took 2 bases from V and 4 from J, leaving 14 bases between them. The CDR3 runs to 15 residues. Germline V gene data show CDR1 as SGHDN and CDR2 as FVKESK. CDR3 nucleotides: TGTGCCAGCAGCCAATTTTCCAGGGTACGCACTGAAGCTTTCTTT. Encoded protein: CASSQFSRVRTEAFF.

CDR3 region: CASSFASGQASYGYTF. The CDR3 bases are TGTGCCAGCAGTTTTGCCTCAGGACAGGCTAGCTATGGCTACACCTTC. This chain connects TRBV27 to TRBJ1-2, with 7 bases identical to TRBD1. CDR1 MNHEY and CDR2 SMNVEV come from the germline V gene (reference sequence). The CDR3 totals 16 residues. V lost 3 bases to trimming and J lost 4 bases; unmatched junction nucleotides: 11.

This chain joins TRBV19 and TRBJ2-3; 7 nucleotides line up with TRBD1. The J segment lost 2 bases and the V segment lost 3 bases, leaving 5 bases of the junction unmatched. Germline V gene data show CDR1 as LNHDA and CDR2 as SQIVND (reference sequence). The CDR3 has 15 residues. The CDR3 coding sequence is TGTGCCAGTAGTATCTACAGGGGCCTCACAGATACGCAGTATTTT. The encoded protein is CASSIYRGLTDTQYF.

In the case of this clone: Different DNA sequences within this sample yield the same CDR3. V usage is TRBV19 and J usage is TRBJ1-2, with 8 positions matching TRBD1. The CDR3 extends over 13 amino acids. The germline V gene has CDR1 LNHDA and CDR2 SQIVND (reference sequence). Losses at the gene ends were 3 bases for V and 6 bases for J; bases not matched to a gene: 3. DNA for the CDR3: TGTGCCAGTAGTATTGACAGGGGTAATGGCTACACCTTC. Translating gives CASSIDRGNGYTF.

V is TRBV7-9 and J is TRBJ1-1; 8 nucleotides match TRBD1. The CDR3 has 11 amino acids. J was trimmed by 10 bases and V by 4 bases; bases with no gene match: 2. Looked up from germline, CDR1 is SEHNR and CDR2 is FQNEAQ (reference sequence). CDR3 coding DNA: TGTGCCAGCAGCTCTGACAGGGGAGCTTTCTTT. It is translated as CASSSDRGAFF.

The genes are TRBV5-8 and TRBJ2-7; TRBD1 matches at 7 bases. The CDR3 is 13 amino acids. Germline V CDR1 and CDR2: SGHTS, YDEGEE. The junction had 9 bases not matched to a gene; V was cut back by 5 bases and J by 7 bases. CDR3 nucleotide sequence: TGTGCCAGCAGTCACCGAAGGGGGCCGGAGCAGTACTTC. The encoded protein is CASSHRRGPEQYF.

This clone was recorded only once. This chain links TRBV27 with TRBJ2-1; D possibly corresponds to TRBD1 (5 bases). Germline lookup yields CDR1 MNHEY and CDR2 SMNVEV (reference sequence). The CDR3 contains 16 residues. The ends were cut back, 0 bases at V and 1 base at J, with 10 bases in the middle. The CDR3 spells CASSLSREESYNEQFF. As DNA, the CDR3 is TGTGCCAGCAGTTTATCCAGGGAAGAGTCCTACAATGAGCAGTTCTTC.

CDR3: CASSSTSGYYEQYF. CDR3 coding DNA: TGTGCCAGCAGCTCGACTAGCGGATACTACGAGCAGTACTTC. The chain uses TRBV7-9 and TRBJ2-7; 9 nucleotides agree with TRBD2. Germline values: CDR1 SEHNR, CDR2 FQNEAQ (reference sequence). CDR3 length equals 14 residues. V lost 4 bases, J lost 3 bases, and 4 bases stayed unmatched.

The chain has TRBV27 and TRBJ2-1; TRBD1 matches at 9 bases. Germline CDR1 and CDR2: MNHEY and SMNVEV (reference sequence). CDR3 length: 14 residues. V was clipped by 5 bases and J by 6 bases; unmatched bases: 5. CDR3 sequence (DNA): TGTGCCAGCAGTAAAAAGGACAGGGGCAATGAGCAGTTCTTC. Translation: CASSKKDRGNEQFF.

The chain combines TRBV19 with TRBJ2-4; D ambiguous. This CDR3 is built from 10 residues. Germline CDR1 and CDR2: LNHDA and SQIVND (reference sequence). The germline V and J ends were trimmed by 5 bases and 8 bases, with 4 bases remaining between them. CDR3 sequence: CASSSDIQYF. CDR3 sequence (DNA): TGTGCCAGTAGTTCGGACATTCAGTACTTC.

V is TRBV19 and J is TRBJ1-4; 9 nucleotides line up with TRBD1. V lost 3 bases and J lost 4; bases outside the gene matches: 3. Germline loops: CDR1 LNHDA, CDR2 SQIVND (reference sequence). This CDR3 has 15 amino acids. The CDR3 DNA reads TGTGCCAGTAGTATCGCGGGACAGGGTAATGAAAAACTGTTTTTT. Its translation: CASSIAGQGNEKLFF.

The J gene is TRBJ1-3, the V gene TRBV2; D may be TRBD1 (5 bases). Germline CDR1 is SNHLY and CDR2 is FYNNEI. CDR3 size: 11 residues. Between the trimmed V and J ends, which lost 6 bases and 14 bases, there was a span of 14 bases. The CDR3 here is CASRPVGEVYF. CDR3 coding DNA: TGTGCCAGCAGGCCGGTAGGGGAGGTATATTTT. Using reference TRBV2 and TRBJ1-3 for the parts outside the CDR3, the full variable domain is EPEVTQTPSHQVTQMGQEVILRCVPISNHLYFYWYRQILGQKVEFLVSFYNNEISEKSEIFDDQFSVERPDGSNFTLKIRSTKLEDSAMYFCASRPVGEVYFGEGSWLTVV.

The table lists this clone with a few counts. The V and J genes are TRBV7-9 and TRBJ2-7; D is possibly TRBD2 (6 bases). This CDR3 spans 15 amino acids. CDR1 SEHNR and CDR2 FQNEAQ come from the germline V gene (reference sequence). V gave up 0 bases and J gave up 3 bases, with 12 bases separating them. The chain's CDR3 is CASSLAGKGLYEQYF. CDR3 in DNA: TGTGCCAGCAGCTTAGCGGGAAAGGGACTCTACGAGCAGTACTTC.

The CDR3 region is CATSGDRNYEQYF. The CDR3 coding sequence is TGTGCCACCAGCGGGGACAGAAACTACGAGCAGTACTTC. This sequence joins TRBV15 and TRBJ2-7, with 7 bases lining up with TRBD1. This CDR3 has 13 amino acids. Unmatched junction bases numbered 4, after V lost 5 bases and J lost 3 bases. The germline CDR1 and CDR2 sequences are LNHNV and YYDKDF (reference sequence).

Here the CDR3 reads CALRTLEAFF. The CDR3 nucleotides are TGTGCCCTCAGGACTTTGGAAGCTTTCTTT. The rearrangement joins TRBV30 to TRBJ1-1; D is undetermined. Deletions cut 8 bases from V and 8 bases from J, with 12 bases between. Germline V gene sequence: CDR1 GTSNPN, CDR2 SVGIG (reference sequence). The CDR3 runs to 10 residues.

CDR3 loop: CASSLGTSVGNEQFF. In nucleotides, the CDR3 is TGTGCCAGCAGCTTAGGGACTAGCGTCGGCAATGAGCAGTTCTTC. The chain uses TRBV11-3 and TRBJ2-1; 9 nucleotides agree with TRBD2. CDR1 is SGHNT, CDR2 YENEEA, per germline. The CDR3 spans 15 residues. J was trimmed by 6 bases and V by 1 base; bases with no gene match: 4.

The CDR3 loop reads CASSVGGGAYLNNEQFF. CDR3 coding DNA: TGTGCCAGCTCTGTGGGCGGGGGAGCTTATCTAAACAATGAGCAGTTCTTC. The gene calls are TRBV2 and TRBJ2-1, with TRBD2 identical over 7 bases. Trimming cost V 8 bases and J 5 bases; bases outside gene matches: 18. CDR1 is SNHLY and CDR2 is FYNNEI in the germline V gene. The length of the CDR3 is 17 residues.

The V gene is TRBV11-3, the J gene TRBJ1-1, with 11 nucleotides matching TRBD1. There are 15 residues in the CDR3. Germline V gives CDR1 SGHNT, CDR2 YENEEA. The V and J ends lost 4 bases and 0 bases, in that order; junction bases with no gene match: 1. Here the CDR3 reads CASSSGQGVNTEAFF. CDR3 sequence (DNA): TGTGCCAGCAGCTCGGGACAGGGGGTGAACACTGAAGCTTTCTTT.

The chain recombines TRBV10-3 with TRBJ2-5; 7 nucleotides align to TRBD1. CDR1 ENHRY and CDR2 SYGVKD come from the germline V gene. The CDR3 sequence is 13 residues long. After removal of 5 bases from V and 2 bases from J, the junction contained 2 bases not matched to a gene. The CDR3 reads CAISSGQQETQYF. Written as DNA, the CDR3 is TGTGCCATCAGTTCGGGACAGCAAGAGACCCAGTACTTC.

This clone was seen once. J is TRBJ2-5 and V is TRBV5-1, with TRBD2 identical over 11 bases. Germline V gene sequence: CDR1 SGHRS, CDR2 YFSETQ. Germline trimming cut 4 bases from V and 3 bases from J; bases unmatched to any gene: 14. This CDR3 is 18 amino acids long. Here the CDR3 DNA reads TGCGCCAGCAGCCCCGGAGTTAGCGGGAGGGCCGGGGAAGAGACCCAGTACTTC. Protein: CASSPGVSGRAGEETQYF. Full variable domain (missing parts from reference TRBV5-1 and TRBJ2-5): KAGVTQTPRYLIKTRGQQVTLSCSPISGHRSVSWYQQTPGQGLQFLFEYFSETQRNKGNFPGRFSGRQFSNSRSEMNVSTLELGDSALYLCASSPGVSGRAGEETQYFGPGTRLLVL.

The rearrangement uses TRBV9 and TRBJ1-1; the match to TRBD1 covers 11 bases. The germline gives CDR1 SGDLS, CDR2 YYNGEE. V was pared by 3 bases and J by 5 bases, with 6 bases of the junction left unmatched. The CDR3 has 15 amino acids. DNA for the CDR3: TGTGCCAGCAGCGCGACCGGGACAGGGGGAACTGAAGCTTTCTTT. Translating gives CASSATGTGGTEAFF.

This chain uses TRBV7-9 with TRBJ1-1; D gene unclear. This CDR3 comprises 15 residues. The ends were cut back, 2 bases at V and 0 bases at J, with 10 bases in the middle. Germline V lookup: CDR1 SEHNR, CDR2 FQNEAQ (reference sequence). The CDR3 is CASSLNLGLNTEAFF. CDR3 in DNA: TGTGCCAGCAGCTTAAATCTGGGCTTGAACACTGAAGCTTTCTTT.

Of note for this clone: A much larger clone sits a single nucleotide away, making a read error possible. The chain uses TRBV19 and TRBJ1-3; TRBD1 matches 7 bases. Germline V gives CDR1 LNHDA, CDR2 SQIVND (reference sequence). The CDR3 is made up of 14 amino acids. The V segment lost 9 bases and the J segment 0 bases; nucleotides outside the gene matches: 5. CDR3 DNA: TGTGCCAGCAGCCGGACAGGCTCTGGAAACACCATATATTTT. Amino acid sequence: CASSRTGSGNTIYF.

The chain recombines TRBV7-2 with TRBJ1-4, with TRBD1 matching 8 bases. Germline CDR1 is SGHTA and CDR2 is FQGNSA. The length of the CDR3 is 18 residues. V lost 4 bases to trimming and J lost 8 bases; unmatched junction nucleotides: 18. DNA of the CDR3: TGTGCCAGCAGCTCCTGGGACAGGCGGGGGTTGGGTCACGAAAAACTGTTTTTT. Its translation: CASSSWDRRGLGHEKLFF.

Remarks on this clone: The same CDR3 arises from other DNA sequences in this sample as well. V and J are TRBV7-3 and TRBJ2-1, with D tentatively TRBD2 (5 bases). The CDR3 extends over 12 amino acids. V was shortened by 5 bases and J by 7 bases, with 9 bases between the two germline ends. Germline V CDR1 and CDR2: SGHTA, FQGTGA. The CDR3 DNA is TGTGCCAGCAGCCAAGACTATAATGAGCAGTTCTTC. This codes for CASSQDYNEQFF.

The chain carries TRBV27 and TRBJ2-2; D may be TRBD1 (6 bases). Trimming took 7 bases from V and 0 from J, leaving 12 bases between them. This CDR3 spans 15 amino acids. From germline, CDR1 is MNHEY and CDR2 SMNVEV (reference sequence). The CDR3 DNA follows: TGTGCCAGCACAATACGGACAGCGAACACCGGGGAGCTGTTTTTT. Translation gives CASTIRTANTGELFF.